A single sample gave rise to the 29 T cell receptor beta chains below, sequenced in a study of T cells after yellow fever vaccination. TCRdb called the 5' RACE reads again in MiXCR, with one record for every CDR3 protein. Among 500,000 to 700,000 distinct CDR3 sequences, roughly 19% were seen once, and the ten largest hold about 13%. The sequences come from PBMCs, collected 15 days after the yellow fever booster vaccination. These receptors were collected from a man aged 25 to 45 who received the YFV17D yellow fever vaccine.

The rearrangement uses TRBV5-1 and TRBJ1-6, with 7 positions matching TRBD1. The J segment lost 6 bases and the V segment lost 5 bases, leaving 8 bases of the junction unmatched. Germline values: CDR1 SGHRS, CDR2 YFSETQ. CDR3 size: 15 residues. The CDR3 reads CASSNQGGSNSPLHF. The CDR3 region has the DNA TGCGCCAGCAGTAATCAAGGGGGCTCTAATTCACCCCTCCACTTT.

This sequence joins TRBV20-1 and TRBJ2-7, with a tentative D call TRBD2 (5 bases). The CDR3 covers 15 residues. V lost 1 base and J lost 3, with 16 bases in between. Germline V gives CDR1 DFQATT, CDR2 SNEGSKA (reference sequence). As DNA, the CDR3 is TGCAGTGCTAGAGCCGGTCCGGGATACAGCTACGAGCAGTACTTC. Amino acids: CSARAGPGYSYEQYF.

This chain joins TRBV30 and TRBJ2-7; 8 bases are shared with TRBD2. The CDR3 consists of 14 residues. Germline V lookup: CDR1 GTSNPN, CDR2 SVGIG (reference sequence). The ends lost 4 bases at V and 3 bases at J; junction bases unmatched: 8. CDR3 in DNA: TGTGCCTGGAACAGCCTAGCGGGTAACTACGAGCAGTACTTC. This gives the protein CAWNSLAGNYEQYF.

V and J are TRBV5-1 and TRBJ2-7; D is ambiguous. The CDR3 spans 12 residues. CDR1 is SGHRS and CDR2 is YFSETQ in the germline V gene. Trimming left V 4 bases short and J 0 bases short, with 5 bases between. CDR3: CASSAVSYEQYF. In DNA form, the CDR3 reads TGCGCCAGCAGCGCCGTCTCCTACGAGCAGTACTTC.

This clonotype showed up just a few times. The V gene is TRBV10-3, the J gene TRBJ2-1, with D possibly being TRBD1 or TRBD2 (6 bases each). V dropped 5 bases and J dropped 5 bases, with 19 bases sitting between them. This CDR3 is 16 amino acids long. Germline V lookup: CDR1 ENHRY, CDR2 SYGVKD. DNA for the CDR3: TGTGCCATCAGTTTAGGAGGGGGAGGCCCCCACAATGAGCAGTTCTTC. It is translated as CAISLGGGGPHNEQFF.

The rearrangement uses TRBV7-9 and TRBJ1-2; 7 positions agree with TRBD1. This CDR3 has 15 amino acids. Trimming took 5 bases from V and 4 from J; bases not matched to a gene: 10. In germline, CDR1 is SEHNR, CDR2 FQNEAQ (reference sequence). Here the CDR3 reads CASSPGQAQSYGYTF. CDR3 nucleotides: TGTGCCAGCAGCCCAGGACAGGCCCAAAGCTATGGCTACACCTTC.

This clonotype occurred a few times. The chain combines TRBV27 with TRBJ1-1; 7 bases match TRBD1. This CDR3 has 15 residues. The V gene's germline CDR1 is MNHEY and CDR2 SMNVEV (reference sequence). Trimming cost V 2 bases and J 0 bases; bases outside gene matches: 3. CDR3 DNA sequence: TGTGCCAGCAGTTTACAGGGGACAGTGAACACTGAAGCTTTCTTT. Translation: CASSLQGTVNTEAFF.

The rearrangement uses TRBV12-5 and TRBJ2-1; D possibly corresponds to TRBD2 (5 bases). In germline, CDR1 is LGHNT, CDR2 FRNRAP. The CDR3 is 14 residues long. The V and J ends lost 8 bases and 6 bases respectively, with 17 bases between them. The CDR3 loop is CASPGGPPFNEQFF. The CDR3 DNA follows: TGTGCTAGTCCCGGAGGACCCCCATTCAATGAGCAGTTCTTC. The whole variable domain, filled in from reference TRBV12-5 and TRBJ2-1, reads DARVTQTPRHKVTEMGQEVTMRCQPILGHNTVFWYRQTMMQGLELLAYFRNRAPLDDSGMPKDRFSAEMPDATLATLKIQPSEPRDSAVYFCASPGGPPFNEQFFGPGTRLTVL.

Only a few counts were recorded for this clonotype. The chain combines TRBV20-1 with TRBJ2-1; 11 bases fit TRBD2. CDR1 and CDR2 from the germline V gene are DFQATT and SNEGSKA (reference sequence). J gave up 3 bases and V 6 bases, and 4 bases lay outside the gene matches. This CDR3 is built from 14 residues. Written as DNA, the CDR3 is TGCAGTGCAACAACTAGCGGGGGCTACAATGAGCAGTTCTTC. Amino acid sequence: CSATTSGGYNEQFF.

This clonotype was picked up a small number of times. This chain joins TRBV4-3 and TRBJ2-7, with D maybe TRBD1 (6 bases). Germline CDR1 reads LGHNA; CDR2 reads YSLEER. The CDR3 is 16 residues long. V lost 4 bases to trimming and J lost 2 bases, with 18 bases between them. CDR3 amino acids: CASSRGLTGSTYEQYF. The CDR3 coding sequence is TGCGCCAGCAGCCGTGGCCTGACAGGTTCGACCTACGAGCAGTACTTC.

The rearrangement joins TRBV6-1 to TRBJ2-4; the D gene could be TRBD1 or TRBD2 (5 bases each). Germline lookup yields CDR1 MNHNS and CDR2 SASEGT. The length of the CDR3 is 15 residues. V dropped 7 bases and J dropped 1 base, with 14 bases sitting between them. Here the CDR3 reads CASIHIWDAKNIQYF. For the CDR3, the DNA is TGTGCCAGCATCCACATCTGGGACGCCAAAAACATTCAGTACTTC.

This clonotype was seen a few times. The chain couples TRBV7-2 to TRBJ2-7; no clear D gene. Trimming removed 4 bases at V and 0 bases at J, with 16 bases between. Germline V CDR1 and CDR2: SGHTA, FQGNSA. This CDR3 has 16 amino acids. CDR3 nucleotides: TGTGCCAGCAGCTCATGGGTAGGCCCGAGCTCCTACGAGCAGTACTTC. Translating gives CASSSWVGPSSYEQYF.

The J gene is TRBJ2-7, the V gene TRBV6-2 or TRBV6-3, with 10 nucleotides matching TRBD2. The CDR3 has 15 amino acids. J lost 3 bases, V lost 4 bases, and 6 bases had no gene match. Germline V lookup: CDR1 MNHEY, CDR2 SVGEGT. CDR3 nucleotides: TGTGCCAGCAGTTCCCGAGCGGGAGGGGGCTACGAGCAGTACTTC. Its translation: CASSSRAGGGYEQYF.

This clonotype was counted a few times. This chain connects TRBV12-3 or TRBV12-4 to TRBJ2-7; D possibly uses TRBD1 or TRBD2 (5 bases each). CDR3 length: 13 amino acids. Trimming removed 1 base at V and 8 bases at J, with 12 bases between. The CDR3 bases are TGTGCCAGCAGTTTAGGACGCCCGGGGCAGCAGTACTTC. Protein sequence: CASSLGRPGQQYF.

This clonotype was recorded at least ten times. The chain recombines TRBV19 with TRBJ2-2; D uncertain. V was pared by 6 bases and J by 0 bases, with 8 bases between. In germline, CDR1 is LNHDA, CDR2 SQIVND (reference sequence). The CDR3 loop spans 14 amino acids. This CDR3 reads CASRLGPNTGELFF. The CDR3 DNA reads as TGTGCCAGTAGACTCGGACCGAACACCGGGGAGCTGTTTTTT.

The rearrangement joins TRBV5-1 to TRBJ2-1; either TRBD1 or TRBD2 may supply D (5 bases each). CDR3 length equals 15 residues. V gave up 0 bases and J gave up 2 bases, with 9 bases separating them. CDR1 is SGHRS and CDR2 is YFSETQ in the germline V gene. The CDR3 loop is CASSLGDRAYNEQFF. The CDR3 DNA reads TGCGCCAGCAGCTTGGGGGACCGCGCCTACAATGAGCAGTTCTTC.

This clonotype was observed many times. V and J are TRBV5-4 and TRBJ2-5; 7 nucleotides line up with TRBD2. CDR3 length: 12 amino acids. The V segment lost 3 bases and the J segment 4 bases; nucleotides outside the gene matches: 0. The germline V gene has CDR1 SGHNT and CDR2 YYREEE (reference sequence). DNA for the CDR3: TGTGCCAGCAGCTGGGGGGGAGAGACCCAGTACTTC. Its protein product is CASSWGGETQYF. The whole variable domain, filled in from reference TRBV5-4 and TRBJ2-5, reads ETGVTQSPTHLIKTRGQQVTLRCSSQSGHNTVSWYQQALGQGPQFIFQYYREEENGRGNFPPRFSGLQFPNYSSELNVNALELDDSALYLCASSWGGETQYFGPGTRLLVL.

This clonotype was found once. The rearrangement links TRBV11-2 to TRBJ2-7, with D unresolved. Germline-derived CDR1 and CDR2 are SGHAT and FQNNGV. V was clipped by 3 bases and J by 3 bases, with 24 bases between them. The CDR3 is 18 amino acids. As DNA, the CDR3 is TGTGCCAGCAGCTTTCTACTCACCGCTGGACGAAGCCACTACGAGCAGTACTTC. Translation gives CASSFLLTAGRSHYEQYF.

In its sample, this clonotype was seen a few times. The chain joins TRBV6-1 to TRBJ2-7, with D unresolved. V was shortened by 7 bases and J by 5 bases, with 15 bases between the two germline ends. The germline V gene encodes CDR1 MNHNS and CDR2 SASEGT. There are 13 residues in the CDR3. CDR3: CASTKPPNHEQYF. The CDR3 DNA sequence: TGTGCCAGCACAAAGCCCCCTAACCACGAGCAGTACTTC.

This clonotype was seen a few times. CDR3 nucleotides: TGCAGCGTCCCTTATGGTGAGCAGTTCTTC. Its translation is CSVPYGEQFF. The V call is TRBV29-1, the J call TRBJ2-1, with D uncertain. Trimming cost V 6 bases and J 9 bases, with 9 bases left between them. Germline CDR1 SQVTM, CDR2 ANQGSEA. The CDR3 sequence is 10 residues long.

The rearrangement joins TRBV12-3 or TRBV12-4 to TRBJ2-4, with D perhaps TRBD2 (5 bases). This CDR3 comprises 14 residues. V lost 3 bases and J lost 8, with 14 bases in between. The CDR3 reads CASSLRASRDIQYF. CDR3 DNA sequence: TGTGCCAGCAGTTTGAGGGCTAGTAGAGACATTCAGTACTTC.

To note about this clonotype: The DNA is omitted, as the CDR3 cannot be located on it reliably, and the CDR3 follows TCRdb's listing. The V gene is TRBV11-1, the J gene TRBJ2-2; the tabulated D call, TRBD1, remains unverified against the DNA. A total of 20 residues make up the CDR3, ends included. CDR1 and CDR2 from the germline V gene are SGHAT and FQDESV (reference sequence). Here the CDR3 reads CASSSSGRDRGRGNTGELFF.

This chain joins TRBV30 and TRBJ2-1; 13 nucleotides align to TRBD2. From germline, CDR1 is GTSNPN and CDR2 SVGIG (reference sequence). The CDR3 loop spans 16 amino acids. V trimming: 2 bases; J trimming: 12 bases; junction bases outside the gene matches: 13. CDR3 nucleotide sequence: TGTGCCTGGAGTCCGACTAGCGGGAGGCTCCCCCAGGGGCAGTTCTTC. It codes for CAWSPTSGRLPQGQFF.

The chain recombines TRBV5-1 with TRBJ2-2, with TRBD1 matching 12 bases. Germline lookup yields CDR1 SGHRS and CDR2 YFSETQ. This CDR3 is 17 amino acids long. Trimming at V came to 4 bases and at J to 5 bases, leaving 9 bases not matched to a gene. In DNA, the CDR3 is TGCGCCAGCAGCCTACCGGGACAGGGGGCGATTACCGGGGAGCTGTTTTTT. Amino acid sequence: CASSLPGQGAITGELFF.

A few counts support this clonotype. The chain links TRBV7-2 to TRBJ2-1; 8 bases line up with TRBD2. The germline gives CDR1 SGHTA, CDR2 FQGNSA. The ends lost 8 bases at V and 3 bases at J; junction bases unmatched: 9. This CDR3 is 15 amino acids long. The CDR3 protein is CASSQAGVGYNEQFF. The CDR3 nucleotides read TGTGCCAGCTCCCAAGCGGGAGTTGGCTACAATGAGCAGTTCTTC.

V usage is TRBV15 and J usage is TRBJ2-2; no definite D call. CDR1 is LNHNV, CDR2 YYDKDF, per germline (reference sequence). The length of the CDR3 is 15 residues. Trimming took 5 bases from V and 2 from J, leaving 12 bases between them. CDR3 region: CATSVEDTNTGELFF. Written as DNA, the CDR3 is TGTGCCACCAGCGTCGAGGATACCAACACCGGGGAGCTGTTTTTT.

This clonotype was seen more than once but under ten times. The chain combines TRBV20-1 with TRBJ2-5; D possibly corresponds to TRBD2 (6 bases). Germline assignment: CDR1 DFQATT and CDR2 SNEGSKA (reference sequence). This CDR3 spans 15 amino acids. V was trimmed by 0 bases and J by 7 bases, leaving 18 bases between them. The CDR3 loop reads CSARDEGRGVATQYF. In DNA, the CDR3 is TGCAGTGCTAGAGATGAAGGGCGGGGCGTGGCGACCCAGTACTTC.

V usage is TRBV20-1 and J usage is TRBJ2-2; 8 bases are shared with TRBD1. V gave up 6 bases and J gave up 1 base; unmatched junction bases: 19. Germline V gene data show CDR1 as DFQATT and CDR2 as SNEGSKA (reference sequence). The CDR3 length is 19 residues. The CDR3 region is CSARRGADRVSRNTGELFF. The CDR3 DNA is TGCAGTGCGAGGAGGGGGGCGGACAGGGTTTCTCGGAACACCGGGGAGCTGTTTTTT.

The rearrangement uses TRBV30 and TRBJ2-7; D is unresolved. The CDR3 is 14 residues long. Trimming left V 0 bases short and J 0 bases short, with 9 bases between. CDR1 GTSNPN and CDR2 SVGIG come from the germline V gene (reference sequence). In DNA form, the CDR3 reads TGTGCCTGGAGTGTTGGTCTAGACTCCTACGAGCAGTACTTC. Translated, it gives CAWSVGLDSYEQYF.